Presented here are 17 T cell receptor beta chains from one specimen sequenced in a study of blood T cell repertoires in COVID-19. Sequenced by immunoSEQ multiplex PCR; TCRdb stores in-frame clones only, minus some. The table includes 250,000 to 400,000 clones, roughly 89% detected once. Sequencing was done on a sample of PBMCs or T cells enriched from blood (not recorded which). These receptors were obtained from a man aged 60 to 75 who had recovered from COVID-19.

CDR3 nucleotides: TGTGCCAGCAGTTACACGACAGGGGCCTACGAGCAGTACTTC. Amino acids: CASSYTTGAYEQYF. This chain uses TRBV6-5 with TRBJ2-7, with 8 positions matching TRBD1. Trimming took 2 bases from V and 2 from J; bases not matched to a gene: 2. This CDR3 spans 14 amino acids. Looked up from germline, CDR1 is MNHEY and CDR2 is SVGAGI.

This chain links TRBV15 with TRBJ2-7; TRBD1 is a possible D gene (5 bases). The germline gives CDR1 LNHNV, CDR2 YYDKDF (reference sequence). The ends were cut back, 3 bases at V and 3 bases at J, with 12 bases in the middle. The CDR3 runs to 14 residues. The CDR3 protein is CATSRGARDYEQYF. The CDR3 region has the DNA TGTGCCACCAGCAGGGGTGCCAGGGACTACGAGCAGTACTTC.

The chain couples TRBV6-2 or TRBV6-3 to TRBJ2-7; 9 nucleotides line up with TRBD1. Germline V gene sequence: CDR1 MNHEY, CDR2 SVGEGT. CDR3 length: 16 amino acids. V gave up 6 bases and J gave up 1 base; unmatched junction bases: 10. The CDR3 region is CASSSTRTGDSYEQYF. The CDR3 region has the DNA TGTGCCAGCAGCTCCACCCGGACAGGGGATTCCTACGAGCAGTACTTC.

The chain's CDR3 is CASSLRANTGELFF. The CDR3 DNA sequence: TGTGCCAGCAGCTTGAGGGCGAACACCGGGGAGCTGTTTTTT. The chain is built from TRBV13 and TRBJ2-2; D possibly corresponds to TRBD2 (5 bases). Germline V gene data show CDR1 as PRHDT and CDR2 as FYEKMQ (reference sequence). The length of the CDR3 is 14 residues. The V gene lost 3 bases and the J gene lost 0 bases, with 5 bases spanning the gap.

This clone was seen only a few times. This chain joins TRBV7-2 and TRBJ2-5; TRBD1 agrees at 7 bases. The V gene's germline CDR1 is SGHTA and CDR2 FQGNSA. CDR3 size: 16 residues. V was pared by 2 bases and J by 5 bases, with 11 bases of the junction left unmatched. CDR3 DNA: TGTGCCAGCAGCTTACGCCCGGGACAGTGGGGGGAGACCCAGTACTTC. Amino acids: CASSLRPGQWGETQYF.

The chain uses TRBV11-2 and TRBJ2-3, with 10 bases fitting TRBD2. V lost 1 base and J lost 3; bases outside the gene matches: 1. This CDR3 has 15 amino acids. Per germline, CDR1 SGHAT and CDR2 FQNNGV. The DNA for the CDR3 is TGTGCCAGCAGCTTAGTACTAGCGGGGACAGATACGCAGTATTTT. This encodes CASSLVLAGTDTQYF.

This clone was counted once. CDR3 DNA sequence: TGTGCCACCTCTTCGGGAGGTCCCTACGAGCAGTACTTC. It is translated as CATSSGGPYEQYF. The V gene is TRBV24-1, the J gene TRBJ2-7; 7 nucleotides match TRBD2. V dropped 9 bases and J dropped 2; count of bases not matched to a gene: 6. This CDR3 contains 13 residues. Germline CDR1 KGHDR, CDR2 SFDVKD.

The gene calls are TRBV5-1 and TRBJ2-7; possibly TRBD2 for D (5 bases). Germline V lookup: CDR1 SGHRS, CDR2 YFSETQ. CDR3 length: 15 residues. The V end lost 4 bases, the J end lost 1 base, and 15 bases lay between the germline ends. CDR3 bases: TGCGCCAGCAGCCCGGCAATAGGCGGGTCCTACGAGCAGTACTTC. Protein sequence: CASSPAIGGSYEQYF.

This chain links TRBV2 with TRBJ2-7; 7 bases are a match to TRBD1. J lost 0 bases, V lost 4 bases, and 12 bases had no gene match. This CDR3 is built from 17 residues. Germline CDR1 and CDR2: SNHLY and FYNNEI. The chain's CDR3 is CASSGKFYRDSSYEQYF. In DNA form, the CDR3 reads TGTGCCAGCAGTGGGAAATTCTACCGGGACAGCTCCTACGAGCAGTACTTC.

The rearrangement joins TRBV5-1 to TRBJ1-2; 7 nucleotides match TRBD1. This CDR3 spans 16 amino acids. The V and J ends lost 0 bases and 0 bases, in that order; junction bases with no gene match: 5. Germline CDR1 SGHRS, CDR2 YFSETQ. CDR3 DNA sequence: TGCGCCAGCAGCTTGGTCACAGGGGCGGCTAACTATGGCTACACCTTC. Residues: CASSLVTGAANYGYTF.

The V and J genes are TRBV27 and TRBJ2-5, with TRBD1 matching 8 bases. The junction had 9 bases not matched to a gene; V was cut back by 8 bases and J by 4 bases. Germline V gene sequence: CDR1 MNHEY, CDR2 SMNVEV (reference sequence). The CDR3 extends over 14 amino acids. The CDR3 loop reads CASGLTGVGETQYF. The CDR3 DNA is TGTGCCAGCGGGTTGACAGGGGTGGGAGAGACCCAGTACTTC.

The CDR3 sequence: CATSKGRVRAGNTIYF. For the CDR3, the DNA is TGTGCCACCAGCAAGGGGAGGGTCCGGGCTGGAAACACCATATATTTT. This sequence joins TRBV15 and TRBJ1-3, with D perhaps TRBD1 (5 bases). The CDR3 totals 16 residues. Germline CDR1 and CDR2: LNHNV and YYDKDF (reference sequence). V lost 4 bases to trimming and J lost 2 bases, with 15 bases between them.

The chain joins TRBV10-2 to TRBJ1-5, with 7 bases that match TRBD1. The germline V gene has CDR1 WSHSY and CDR2 SAAADI. Germline trimming cut 6 bases from V and 0 bases from J; bases unmatched to any gene: 2. CDR3 size: 14 residues. CDR3 nucleotide sequence: TGCGCCAGCAGGACAGGGAATAGCAATCAGCCCCAGCATTTT. Translated: CASRTGNSNQPQHF.

This clone was seen a single time. The rearrangement links TRBV5-1 to TRBJ1-4; 7 bases fit TRBD1. V shed 3 bases, J shed 0 bases, and the junction held 11 bases outside the gene matches. Germline V gene sequence: CDR1 SGHRS, CDR2 YFSETQ. The CDR3 runs 18 residues. The CDR3 protein is CASSSRRDSGATNEKLFF. The CDR3 coding sequence is TGCGCCAGCAGCTCGAGACGGGACAGCGGCGCAACTAATGAAAAACTGTTTTTT.

The rearrangement joins TRBV20-1 to TRBJ1-5; D is possibly TRBD1 (5 bases). V lost 3 bases, J lost 7 bases, and 13 bases lay in between. This CDR3 is built from 13 residues. Germline V CDR1 and CDR2: DFQATT, SNEGSKA (reference sequence). The CDR3 here is CSASAGREQPQHF. The CDR3 DNA is TGCAGTGCTAGTGCGGGCAGGGAACAGCCCCAGCATTTT.

This rearrangement joins TRBV30 to TRBJ1-5, with D possibly TRBD1 on 5 matching bases. This CDR3 region has 13 residues. V lost 6 bases to trimming and J lost 3 bases, with 12 bases between them. Per the germline V gene, CDR1 is GTSNPN and CDR2 is SVGIG (reference sequence). CDR3 protein: CACTLGHNQPQHF. CDR3 DNA sequence: TGTGCCTGTACATTGGGGCACAATCAGCCCCAGCATTTT.

This clone was picked up one time. The V and J genes are TRBV18 and TRBJ2-5, with D perhaps TRBD1 (7 bases). The germline gives CDR1 KGHSH, CDR2 LQKENI. The CDR3 contains 20 residues. The V and J ends lost 4 bases and 0 bases respectively, with 27 bases between them. CDR3 region: CASSLLRGGTANGDQETQYF. In DNA form, the CDR3 reads TGTGCCAGCTCACTACTAAGAGGGGGGACAGCGAACGGGGACCAAGAGACCCAGTACTTC.